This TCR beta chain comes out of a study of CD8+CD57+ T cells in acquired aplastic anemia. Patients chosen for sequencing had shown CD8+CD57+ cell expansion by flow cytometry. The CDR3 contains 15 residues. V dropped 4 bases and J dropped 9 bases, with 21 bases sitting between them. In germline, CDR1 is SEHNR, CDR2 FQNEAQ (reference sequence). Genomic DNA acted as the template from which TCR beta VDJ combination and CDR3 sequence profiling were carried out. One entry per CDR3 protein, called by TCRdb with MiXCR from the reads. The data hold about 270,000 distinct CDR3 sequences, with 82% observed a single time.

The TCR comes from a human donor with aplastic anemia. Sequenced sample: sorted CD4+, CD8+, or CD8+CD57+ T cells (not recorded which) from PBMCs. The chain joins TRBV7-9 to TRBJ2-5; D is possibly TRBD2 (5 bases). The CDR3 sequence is CASSSRGRSTYAQYF. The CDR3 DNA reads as TGTGCCAGCAGCTCCCGAGGGAGATCGACCTACGCCCAGTACTTC.